The 18 T cell receptor beta chains below were found in one sample sequenced in a study of response to subunit inactivated influenza vaccine. In TCRdb, the RT-PCR reads were re-called with MiXCR into one record per CDR3 protein. The data show about 540,000 distinct CDR3 sequences, with 20% to 25% seen just once and 2.8% held by the top ten. The sample was also reused in another study, on T cells expressing NK-cell markers. From that paper: TCR beta cDNA was generated via 5'RACE template switching incorporating UMIs.

Sequencing was performed on CD4+ T cells sorted from PBMCs, taken roughly 12 days after vaccination. Every receptor here comes from a man aged 45-65 years who received an inactivated influenza vaccine.

In this sample, this clonotype turned up a few times. This chain uses TRBV7-2 with TRBJ1-2, with TRBD1 matching 9 bases. Germline CDR1 and CDR2: SGHTA and FQGNSA. This CDR3 spans 15 amino acids. Trimming removed 5 bases from V and 1 base from J; junction bases left unmatched: 5. CDR3 sequence reads: CASSDRGQGNYGYTF. CDR3 bases: TGTGCCAGCAGCGATCGGGGACAGGGTAACTATGGCTACACCTTC.

This clonotype showed up just a few times. The V gene is TRBV11-2, the J gene TRBJ2-2, with D uncertain. The CDR3 length is 15 residues. V was trimmed by 1 base and J by 6 bases, leaving 12 bases between them. Germline CDR1 is SGHAT and CDR2 is FQNNGV. In DNA, the CDR3 is TGTGCCAGCAGCTTAGCCTTTAGCACGGCCGGGGAGCTGTTTTTT. This codes for CASSLAFSTAGELFF.

The chain is built from TRBV29-1 and TRBJ2-3; D perhaps matches TRBD1 (5 bases). Germline assignment: CDR1 SQVTM and CDR2 ANQGSEA. The ends were cut back, 7 bases at V and 1 base at J, with 9 bases in the middle. This CDR3 has 12 residues. The DNA for the CDR3 is TGCAGCGATACGACAGGCACAGATACGCAGTATTTT. As protein: CSDTTGTDTQYF.

J is TRBJ2-3 and V is TRBV7-9, with TRBD2 matching 15 bases. There are 17 residues in the CDR3. In germline, CDR1 is SEHNR, CDR2 FQNEAQ (reference sequence). Losses at the gene ends were 5 bases for V and 6 bases for J; bases not matched to a gene: 9. The CDR3 DNA reads TGTGCCAGCAGCCGGACTAGCGGGGGGGCTTTGGCCGATACGCAGTATTTT. Amino acids: CASSRTSGGALADTQYF.

The table lists this clonotype with a few counts. The V gene is TRBV24-1, the J gene TRBJ2-1; weak D call: TRBD2 (5 bases). This CDR3 is 19 amino acids long. CDR1 and CDR2 (germline): KGHDR, SFDVKD. V was shortened by 2 bases and J by 2 bases, with 21 bases between the two germline ends. The CDR3, as DNA: TGTGCCACCAGTGATTCTAGTACATCTAGCCGGACTGCCTACAATGAGCAGTTCTTC. Translated: CATSDSSTSSRTAYNEQFF.

This sequence joins TRBV20-1 and TRBJ2-3, with 7 bases identical to TRBD1. The CDR3 contains 13 residues. Germline V gene lookup returns CDR1 DFQATT and CDR2 SNEGSKA (reference sequence). Here the CDR3 reads CRAGTANTDTQYF. The CDR3 bases are TGCAGGGCCGGGACAGCCAACACAGATACGCAGTATTTT.

The V gene is TRBV7-9, the J gene TRBJ2-1, with 8 bases fitting TRBD1. There are 15 residues in the CDR3. Germline V gene lookup returns CDR1 SEHNR and CDR2 FQNEAQ (reference sequence). The ends lost 4 bases at V and 4 bases at J; junction bases unmatched: 6. The CDR3 region is CASSSGTGPYNEQFF. Written as DNA, the CDR3 is TGTGCCAGCAGCTCCGGGACAGGACCATACAATGAGCAGTTCTTC.

The rearrangement links TRBV20-1 to TRBJ1-6; D might be TRBD1 (5 bases). Germline loops: CDR1 DFQATT, CDR2 SNEGSKA (reference sequence). The CDR3 runs 12 residues. V lost 4 bases to trimming and J lost 9 bases, with 10 bases between them. The CDR3 DNA reads as TGCAGTGCTATCCCAGGGAGTTCACCCCTCCACTTT. Encoded protein: CSAIPGSSPLHF.

The rearrangement joins TRBV7-2 to TRBJ2-1; 7 bases match TRBD2. Germline CDR1 reads SGHTA; CDR2 reads FQGNSA. Unmatched junction bases numbered 9, after V lost 5 bases and J lost 5 bases. The CDR3 is 15 residues long. CDR3 in DNA: TGTGCCAGCAGCATACACCGTCGGGAGGACAATGAGCAGTTCTTC. This codes for CASSIHRREDNEQFF. The full variable domain, rest sourced from reference TRBV7-2 and TRBJ2-1, is GAGVSQSPSNKVTEKGKDVELRCDPISGHTALYWYRQSLGQGLEFLIYFQGNSAPDKSGLPSDRFSAERTGGSVSTLTIQRTQQEDSAVYLCASSIHRREDNEQFFGPGTRLTVL.

The chain has TRBV28 and TRBJ1-1; D is unresolved. Trimming took off 7 bases at V and 5 bases at J, with 14 bases between the two ends. Germline V lookup: CDR1 MDHEN, CDR2 SYDVKM. The CDR3 extends over 13 amino acids. This chain's CDR3 is CASTRRGRTEAFF. The DNA for the CDR3 is TGTGCCAGCACCCGGCGAGGTCGGACTGAAGCTTTCTTT. Full variable domain (remainder filled in from reference TRBV28 and TRBJ1-1): DVKVTQSSRYLVKRTGEKVFLECVQDMDHENMFWYRQDPGLGLRLIYFSYDVKMKEKGDIPEGYSVSREKKERFSLILESASTNQTSMYLCASTRRGRTEAFFGQGTRLTVV.

The chain employs TRBV12-3 or TRBV12-4 and TRBJ2-3; tentative D call: TRBD2 (6 bases). V was pared by 5 bases and J by 4 bases, with 7 bases between. CDR3 size: 12 residues. The CDR3 nucleotides read TGTGCCAGCAGTACTAGCCCAGATACGCAGTATTTT. This gives the protein CASSTSPDTQYF.

This clonotype appeared a few times. This chain links TRBV9 with TRBJ2-2, with D perhaps TRBD1 (6 bases). Germline CDR1 reads SGDLS; CDR2 reads YYNGEE. This CDR3 has 14 amino acids. V lost 6 bases and J lost 1, with 10 bases in between. The CDR3 DNA reads as TGTGCCAGCACCAAGACAGGGAACACCGGGGAGCTGTTTTTT. It translates to CASTKTGNTGELFF.

The CDR3 region has the DNA TGCAGTGCTAGACCCGGGACAGGGGGAGGATACGAGCAGTACTTC. It is translated as CSARPGTGGGYEQYF. The chain carries TRBV20-1 and TRBJ2-7; 11 nucleotides agree with TRBD1. Trimming at V came to 2 bases and at J to 4 bases, leaving 7 bases not matched to a gene. This CDR3 is built from 15 residues. Germline V gives CDR1 DFQATT, CDR2 SNEGSKA (reference sequence).

On this clonotype itself: The germline gene is not matched at one end of the junction; a read error may be the cause. V and J are TRBV5-1 and TRBJ2-1; 7 positions match TRBD1. This CDR3 comprises 14 residues. Looked up from germline, CDR1 is SGHRS and CDR2 is YFSETQ. The CDR3 bases are TGCGTCAGCAGCTGGGGACAGATCGACAATGAGCAGTTCTTC. Amino acids: CVSSWGQIDNEQFF.

This clonotype was recorded a few times. V is TRBV18 and J is TRBJ2-2, with 9 positions matching TRBD1. Germline V gene data show CDR1 as KGHSH and CDR2 as LQKENI. After removal of 3 bases from V and 1 base from J, the junction contained 9 bases not matched to a gene. This CDR3 contains 18 residues. The CDR3 spells CASSPIPGQGMNTGELFF. The CDR3 DNA reads TGTGCCAGCTCACCGATTCCGGGACAGGGAATGAACACCGGGGAGCTGTTTTTT. Combining the CDR3 with reference TRBV18 and TRBJ2-2 gives the whole variable domain NAGVMQNPRHLVRRRGQEARLRCSPMKGHSHVYWYRQLPEEGLKFMVYLQKENIIDESGMPKERFSAEFPKEGPSILRIQQVVRGDSAAYFCASSPIPGQGMNTGELFFGEGSRLTVL.

This clonotype has a handful of counts. The chain links TRBV15 to TRBJ1-5; TRBD1 is a possible D gene (6 bases). The V gene lost 4 bases and the J gene lost 9 bases, with 16 bases spanning the gap. CDR3 size: 14 residues. CDR1 is LNHNV and CDR2 is YYDKDF in the germline V gene (reference sequence). The CDR3 DNA reads TGTGCCACCAGCACCCGGACAGAACTACGGCCCCAGCATTTT. This codes for CATSTRTELRPQHF. Drawing the rest from reference TRBV15 and TRBJ1-5, the complete variable domain is DAMVIQNPRYQVTQFGKPVTLSCSQTLNHNVMYWYQQKSSQAPKLLFHYYDKDFNNEADTPDNFQSRRPNTSFCFLDIRSPGLGDTAMYLCATSTRTELRPQHFGDGTRLSIL.

There are many counts of this clonotype. This sequence joins TRBV12-3 or TRBV12-4 and TRBJ2-5; the match to TRBD2 covers 8 bases. This CDR3 region has 15 residues. J was trimmed by 6 bases and V by 5 bases; bases with no gene match: 11. The CDR3 loop is CASSPGRGVGKTQYF. The CDR3 region has the DNA TGTGCCAGCAGTCCCGGGCGGGGGGTCGGGAAGACCCAGTACTTC.

This clonotype was seen a handful of times. The genes are TRBV25-1 and TRBJ2-1; 11 bases map to TRBD2. CDR1 is MGHDK, CDR2 SYGVNS, per germline. The junction had 4 bases not matched to a gene; V was cut back by 4 bases and J by 5 bases. The CDR3 covers 15 residues. Here the CDR3 reads CASSVSGGAHNEQFF. The CDR3 DNA follows: TGTGCCAGCAGTGTTAGCGGGGGGGCCCACAATGAGCAGTTCTTC.